A single sample is the source of the 11 T cell receptor beta chains below, sequenced in a study of blood T cell repertoires in COVID-19. The protocol was immunoSEQ multiplex PCR, while the TCRdb copy is restricted to in-frame clones and leaves out a portion. Of fewer than 300,000 clones in the sample, about three quarters were seen once. Sequencing was carried out using peripheral blood. These receptors were obtained from a woman of 80 years or more with acute or convalescent COVID-19.

This chain joins TRBV10-3 and TRBJ1-3; a possible D gene is TRBD1 (6 bases). CDR3 length: 15 amino acids. V was trimmed by 6 bases and J by 0 bases, leaving 12 bases between them. Looked up from germline, CDR1 is ENHRY and CDR2 is SYGVKD. The CDR3 DNA is TGTGCCATCAGCTCCAGGGGCTTCTCTGGAAACACCATATATTTT. Translated: CAISSRGFSGNTIYF.

The chain employs TRBV3-1 (or the pseudogene TRBV3-2) and TRBJ1-6; D remains ambiguous. CDR1 is LGHDT and CDR2 is YNNKEL in the germline V gene (reference sequence). Trimming cost V 1 base and J 10 bases, with 11 bases left between them. The CDR3 runs 14 residues. CDR3 sequence reads: CASSQAPTNSPLHF. The CDR3 nucleotides read TGTGCCAGCAGCCAAGCTCCGACTAACTCACCCCTCCACTTT.

The chain is built from TRBV6-2 or TRBV6-3 and TRBJ2-1; 8 bases line up with TRBD2. The CDR3 is 15 residues long. Germline CDR1 and CDR2: MNHEY and SVGEGT. With 3 bases clipped from V and 4 bases from J, the junction kept 5 bases outside the gene matches. CDR3 in DNA: TGTGCCAGCAGTTATGAGGCTAGCGGGTACAATGAGCAGTTCTTC. Its translation is CASSYEASGYNEQFF.

The rearrangement joins TRBV4-1 to TRBJ2-1; 7 bases agree with TRBD2. J lost 4 bases, V lost 4 bases, and 13 bases had no gene match. Germline V gene data show CDR1 as MGHRA and CDR2 as YSYEKL. The CDR3 runs to 17 residues. This chain's CDR3 is CASSRPPPAGPYNEQFF. CDR3 DNA sequence: TGCGCCAGCAGCCGCCCGCCCCCAGCGGGGCCTTACAATGAGCAGTTCTTC.

This clone came up a few times. V and J are TRBV3-1 (or the pseudogene TRBV3-2) and TRBJ1-2; D may be TRBD1 (5 bases). CDR3 length equals 13 residues. CDR1 and CDR2 (germline): LGHDT, YNNKEL (reference sequence). V was trimmed by 4 bases and J by 3 bases, leaving 9 bases between them. The CDR3 nucleotides are TGTGCCAGCAGCCCCACGGGGGACTATGGCTACACCTTC. The encoded protein is CASSPTGDYGYTF.

The rearrangement links TRBV11-2 to TRBJ1-2; TRBD1 agrees at 7 bases. V was clipped by 1 base and J by 5 bases; unmatched bases: 7. This CDR3 comprises 15 residues. CDR1 and CDR2 (germline): SGHAT, FQNNGV. The CDR3 protein is CASSLAHRGEYGYTF. CDR3 bases: TGTGCCAGCAGCTTAGCGCACAGGGGCGAATATGGCTACACCTTC.

The chain couples TRBV28 to TRBJ2-1; weak D call: TRBD1 (7 bases). The CDR3 runs 15 residues. Trimming removed 5 bases at V and 6 bases at J, with 17 bases between. Germline assignment: CDR1 MDHEN and CDR2 SYDVKM. DNA of the CDR3: TGTGCCAGCAGTCCCCAGGGGGGATCGGGCAATGAGCAGTTCTTC. It translates to CASSPQGGSGNEQFF.

This chain joins TRBV2 and TRBJ2-7; 12 bases are a match to TRBD1. J was trimmed by 7 bases and V by 2 bases; bases with no gene match: 9. The germline gives CDR1 SNHLY, CDR2 FYNNEI. The CDR3 extends over 16 amino acids. In nucleotides, the CDR3 is TGTGCCAGCAGTGAAAGGAGGGGACAGGGGGCAAGGGAGCAGTACTTC. Its translation: CASSERRGQGAREQYF.

J is TRBJ1-2 and V is TRBV19, with D perhaps TRBD1 (6 bases). CDR3 length equals 13 residues. The V end lost 9 bases, the J end lost 4 bases, and 15 bases lay between the germline ends. The germline CDR1 and CDR2 sequences are LNHDA and SQIVND (reference sequence). CDR3 DNA: TGTGCCAGCCGTCGGGGGGCCGCCTATGGCTACACCTTC. Its translation: CASRRGAAYGYTF.

The chain has TRBV29-1 and TRBJ2-1; tentatively, D is TRBD1 (7 bases). Germline CDR1 and CDR2: SQVTM and ANQGSEA. CDR3 length equals 13 residues. CDR3 DNA: TGCGGCAGCAGGGGGGAAGTCTACAATGAGCAGTTCTTC. Encoded protein: CGSRGEVYNEQFF.

The chain combines TRBV20-1 with TRBJ2-3; 7 bases are shared with TRBD1. Per the germline V gene, CDR1 is DFQATT and CDR2 is SNEGSKA (reference sequence). Losses at the gene ends were 3 bases for V and 3 bases for J; bases not matched to a gene: 6. This CDR3 comprises 14 residues. CDR3 residues: CSASPQGETDTQYF. Written as DNA, the CDR3 is TGCAGTGCTAGTCCCCAGGGGGAAACAGATACGCAGTATTTT.